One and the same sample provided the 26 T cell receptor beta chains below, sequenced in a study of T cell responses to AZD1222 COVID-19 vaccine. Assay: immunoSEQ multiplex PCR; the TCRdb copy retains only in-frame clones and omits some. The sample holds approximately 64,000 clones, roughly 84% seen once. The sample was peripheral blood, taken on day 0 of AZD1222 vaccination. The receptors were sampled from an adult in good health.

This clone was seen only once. CDR3 in DNA: TGTGCCAGCAGCCACCCGGGACAGGGGAATGGCTACACCTTC. Amino acid sequence: CASSHPGQGNGYTF. The chain employs TRBV3-1 (or the pseudogene TRBV3-2) and TRBJ1-2; 10 nucleotides align to TRBD1. The CDR3 loop spans 14 amino acids. Germline V CDR1 and CDR2: LGHDT, YNNKEL (reference sequence). Germline trimming cut 3 bases from V and 6 bases from J; bases unmatched to any gene: 4.

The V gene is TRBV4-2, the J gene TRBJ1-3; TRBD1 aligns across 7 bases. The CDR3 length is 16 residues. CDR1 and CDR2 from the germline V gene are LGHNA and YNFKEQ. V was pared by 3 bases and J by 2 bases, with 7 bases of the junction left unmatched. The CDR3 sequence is CASSQAHRGTGNTIYF. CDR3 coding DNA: TGTGCCAGCAGCCAGGCCCACAGGGGTACTGGAAACACCATATATTTT.

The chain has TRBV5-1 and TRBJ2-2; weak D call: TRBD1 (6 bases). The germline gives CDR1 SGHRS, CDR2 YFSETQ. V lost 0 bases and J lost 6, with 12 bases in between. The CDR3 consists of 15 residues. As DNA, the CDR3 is TGCGCCAGCAGCTTGGATCCACAGGGTCCCGGGGAGCTGTTTTTT. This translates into CASSLDPQGPGELFF.

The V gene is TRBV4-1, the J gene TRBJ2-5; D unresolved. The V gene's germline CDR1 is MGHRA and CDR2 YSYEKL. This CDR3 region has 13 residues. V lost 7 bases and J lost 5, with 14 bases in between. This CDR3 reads CASTLTHGETQYF. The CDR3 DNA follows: TGCGCCAGCACCCTAACCCACGGGGAGACCCAGTACTTC.

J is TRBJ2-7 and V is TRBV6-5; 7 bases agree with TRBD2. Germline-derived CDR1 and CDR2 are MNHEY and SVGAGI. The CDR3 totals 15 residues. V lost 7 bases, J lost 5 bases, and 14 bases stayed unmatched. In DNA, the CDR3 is TGTGCCAGCAATAGCGAGGCTAGCGGTAGGGACGAGCAGTACTTC. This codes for CASNSEASGRDEQYF.

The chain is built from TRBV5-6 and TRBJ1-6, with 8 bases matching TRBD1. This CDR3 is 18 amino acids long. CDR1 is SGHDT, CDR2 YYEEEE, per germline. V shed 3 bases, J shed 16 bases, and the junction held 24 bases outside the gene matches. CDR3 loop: CASSSGGGADRELWILHF. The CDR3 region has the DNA TGTGCCAGCAGCTCCGGGGGTGGGGCGGACAGGGAGCTTTGGATTCTCCACTTT.

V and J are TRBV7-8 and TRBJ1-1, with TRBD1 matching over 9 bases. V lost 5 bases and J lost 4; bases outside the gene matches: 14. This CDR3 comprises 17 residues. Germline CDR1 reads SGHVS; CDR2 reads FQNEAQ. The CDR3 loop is CASSPRRTGEFGTEAFF. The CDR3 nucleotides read TGTGCCAGCAGCCCACGTCGGACAGGGGAATTCGGCACTGAAGCTTTCTTT. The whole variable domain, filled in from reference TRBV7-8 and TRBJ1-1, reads GAGVSQSPRYKVAKRGQDVALRCDPISGHVSLFWYQQALGQGPEFLTYFQNEAQLDKSGLPSDRFFAERPEGSVSTLKIQRTQQEDSAVYLCASSPRRTGEFGTEAFFGQGTRLTVV.

CDR3 residues: CATQNEPYEQYF. CDR3 sequence (DNA): TGTGCCACCCAAAACGAGCCCTACGAGCAGTACTTC. V usage is TRBV19 and J usage is TRBJ2-7; D not certain. The CDR3 is made up of 12 amino acids. Trimming stripped 10 bases from V and 2 bases from J, with 12 bases between. Germline lookup yields CDR1 LNHDA and CDR2 SQIVND (reference sequence).

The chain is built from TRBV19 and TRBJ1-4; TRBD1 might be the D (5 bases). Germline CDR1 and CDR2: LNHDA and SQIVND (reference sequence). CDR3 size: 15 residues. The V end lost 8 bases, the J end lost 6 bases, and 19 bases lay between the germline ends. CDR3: CASLSGGTIDEKLFF. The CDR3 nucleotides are TGTGCCAGTCTTAGCGGGGGAACCATTGATGAAAAACTGTTTTTT.

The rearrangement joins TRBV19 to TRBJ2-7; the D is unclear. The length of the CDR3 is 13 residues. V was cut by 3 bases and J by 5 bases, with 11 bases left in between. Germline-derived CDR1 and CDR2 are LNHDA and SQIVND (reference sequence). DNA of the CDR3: TGTGCCAGTAGTATCCGCGGTTCCCACGAGCAGTACTTC. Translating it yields CASSIRGSHEQYF. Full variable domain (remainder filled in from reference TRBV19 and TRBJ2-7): DGGITQSPKYLFRKEGQNVTLSCEQNLNHDAMYWYRQDPGQGLRLIYYSQIVNDFQKGDIAEGYSVSREKKESFPLTVTSAQKNPTAFYLCASSIRGSHEQYFGPGTRLTVT.

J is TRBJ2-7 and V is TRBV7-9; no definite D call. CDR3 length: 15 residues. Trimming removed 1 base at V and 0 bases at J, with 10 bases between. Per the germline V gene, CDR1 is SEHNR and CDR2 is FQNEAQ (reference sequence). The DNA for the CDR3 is TGTGCCAGCAGCTTAGGAGCAGGTAACTCCTACGAGCAGTACTTC. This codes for CASSLGAGNSYEQYF.

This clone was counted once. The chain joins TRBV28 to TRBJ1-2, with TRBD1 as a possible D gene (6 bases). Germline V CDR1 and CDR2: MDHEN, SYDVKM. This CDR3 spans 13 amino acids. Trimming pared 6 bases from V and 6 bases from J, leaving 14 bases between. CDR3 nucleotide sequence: TGTGCCAGCAGCAACGGACAGCCTCATGGCTACACCTTC. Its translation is CASSNGQPHGYTF.

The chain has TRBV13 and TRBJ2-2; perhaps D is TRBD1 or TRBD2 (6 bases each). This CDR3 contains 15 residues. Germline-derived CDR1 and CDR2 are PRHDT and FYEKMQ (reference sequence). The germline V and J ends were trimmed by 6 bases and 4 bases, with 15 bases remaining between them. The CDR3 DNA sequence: TGTGCCAGCAGTCTGGGGGGCTCCGGCACCGGGGAGCTGTTTTTT. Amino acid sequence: CASSLGGSGTGELFF.

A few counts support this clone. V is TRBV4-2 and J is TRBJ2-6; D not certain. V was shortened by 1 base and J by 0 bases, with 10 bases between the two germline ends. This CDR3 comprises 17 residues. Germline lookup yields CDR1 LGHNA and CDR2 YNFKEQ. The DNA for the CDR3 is TGTGCCAGCAGCCAAGGCGGCAGCAGCTCTGGGGCCAACGTCCTGACTTTC. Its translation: CASSQGGSSSGANVLTF.

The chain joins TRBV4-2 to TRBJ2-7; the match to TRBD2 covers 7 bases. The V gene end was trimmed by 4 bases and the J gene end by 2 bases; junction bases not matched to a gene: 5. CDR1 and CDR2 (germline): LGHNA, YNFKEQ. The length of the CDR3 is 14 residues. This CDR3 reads CASSPYGGTYEQYF. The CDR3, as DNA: TGTGCCAGCAGCCCGTACGGGGGGACCTACGAGCAGTACTTC.

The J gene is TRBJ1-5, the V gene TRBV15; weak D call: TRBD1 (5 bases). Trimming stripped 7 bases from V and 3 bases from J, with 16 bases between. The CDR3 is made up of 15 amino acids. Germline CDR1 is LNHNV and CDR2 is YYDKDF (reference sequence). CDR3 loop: CATNFGDGNNQPQHF. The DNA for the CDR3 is TGTGCCACCAATTTCGGGGACGGCAACAATCAGCCCCAGCATTTT.

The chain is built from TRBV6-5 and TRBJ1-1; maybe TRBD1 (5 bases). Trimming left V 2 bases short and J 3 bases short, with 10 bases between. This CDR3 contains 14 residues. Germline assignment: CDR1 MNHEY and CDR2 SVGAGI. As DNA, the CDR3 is TGTGCCAGCAGTTACAGGGGCAGCGACACTGAAGCTTTCTTT. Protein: CASSYRGSDTEAFF.

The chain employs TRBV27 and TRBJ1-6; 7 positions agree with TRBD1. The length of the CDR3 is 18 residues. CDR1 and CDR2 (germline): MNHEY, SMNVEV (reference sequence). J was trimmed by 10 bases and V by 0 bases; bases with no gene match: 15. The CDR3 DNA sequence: TGTGCCAGCAGTTTATCGGTAGGGGGCAGGGCTTATCGGTCACCCCTCCACTTT. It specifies CASSLSVGGRAYRSPLHF.

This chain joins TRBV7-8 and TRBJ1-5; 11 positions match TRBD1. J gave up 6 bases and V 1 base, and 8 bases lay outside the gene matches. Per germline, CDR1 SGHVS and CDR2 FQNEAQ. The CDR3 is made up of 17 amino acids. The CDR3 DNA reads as TGTGCCAGCAGCTTAGAAGGGGGACAGGGGGTTAGTCAGCCCCAGCATTTT. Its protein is CASSLEGGQGVSQPQHF.

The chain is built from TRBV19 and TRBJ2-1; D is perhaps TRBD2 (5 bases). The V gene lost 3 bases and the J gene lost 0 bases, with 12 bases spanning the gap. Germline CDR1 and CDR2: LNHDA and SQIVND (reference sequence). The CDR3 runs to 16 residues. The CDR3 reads CASSMEAGPSYNEQFF. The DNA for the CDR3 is TGTGCCAGTAGTATGGAGGCCGGACCCTCCTACAATGAGCAGTTCTTC.

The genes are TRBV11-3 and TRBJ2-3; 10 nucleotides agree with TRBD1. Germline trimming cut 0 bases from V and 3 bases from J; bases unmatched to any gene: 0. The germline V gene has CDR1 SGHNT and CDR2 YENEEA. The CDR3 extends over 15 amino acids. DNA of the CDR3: TGTGCCAGCAGCTTAGAGGGACAGGGGACAGATACGCAGTATTTT. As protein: CASSLEGQGTDTQYF. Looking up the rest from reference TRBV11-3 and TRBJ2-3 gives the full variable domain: EAGVVQSPRYKIIEKKQPVAFWCNPISGHNTLYWYLQNLGQGPELLIRYENEEAVDDSQLPKDRFSAERLKGVDSTLKIQPAELGDSAVYLCASSLEGQGTDTQYFGPGTRLTVL.

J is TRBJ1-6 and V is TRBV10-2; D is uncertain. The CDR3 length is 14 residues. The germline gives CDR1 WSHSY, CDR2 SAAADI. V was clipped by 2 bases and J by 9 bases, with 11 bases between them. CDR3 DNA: TGCGCCAGCAGTGAGAGTAGTGGGTCTTCACCCCTCCACTTT. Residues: CASSESSGSSPLHF.

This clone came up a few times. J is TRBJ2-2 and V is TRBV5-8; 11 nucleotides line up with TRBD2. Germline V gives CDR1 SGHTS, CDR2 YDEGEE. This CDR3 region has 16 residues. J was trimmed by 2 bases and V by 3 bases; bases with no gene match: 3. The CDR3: CASSWGLAVNTGELFF. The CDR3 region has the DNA TGTGCCAGCAGCTGGGGACTAGCGGTTAACACCGGGGAGCTGTTTTTT. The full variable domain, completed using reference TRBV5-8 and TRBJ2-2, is EAGVTQSPTHLIKTRGQQATLRCSPISGHTSVYWYQQALGLGLQFLLWYDEGEERNRGNFPPRFSGRQFPNYSSELNVNALELEDSALYLCASSWGLAVNTGELFFGEGSRLTVL.

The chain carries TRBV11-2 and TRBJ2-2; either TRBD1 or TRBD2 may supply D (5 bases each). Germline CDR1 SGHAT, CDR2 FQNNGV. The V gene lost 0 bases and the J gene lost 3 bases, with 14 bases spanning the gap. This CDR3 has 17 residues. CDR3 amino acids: CASSLDRGRKHTGELFF. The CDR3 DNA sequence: TGTGCCAGCAGCTTAGATAGGGGACGGAAACACACCGGGGAGCTGTTTTTT.

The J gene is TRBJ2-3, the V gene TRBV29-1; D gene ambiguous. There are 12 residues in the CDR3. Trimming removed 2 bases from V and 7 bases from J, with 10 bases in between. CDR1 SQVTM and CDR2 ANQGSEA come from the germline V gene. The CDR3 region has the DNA TGCAGCGTTGAATCTCACCGATATACGCAGTATTTT. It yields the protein CSVESHRYTQYF.

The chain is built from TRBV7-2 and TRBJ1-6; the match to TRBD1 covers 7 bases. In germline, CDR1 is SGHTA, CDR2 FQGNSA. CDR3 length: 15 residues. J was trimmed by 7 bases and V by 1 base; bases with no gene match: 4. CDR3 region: CASSLGLGQNSPLHF. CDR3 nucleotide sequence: TGTGCCAGCAGCTTAGGCCTGGGACAGAATTCACCCCTCCACTTT.